This T cell receptor beta chain was observed in a study of TIL therapy for anti-PD-1-resistant metastatic lung cancer. Study-wide background: Patients had a median age of around 56 years (range about 35-80).

The CDR3 is 17 amino acids. Germline CDR1 and CDR2: SGHTA and FQGTGA. V shed 7 bases and J shed 4 bases, with 25 bases lying between them. This clone appeared a single time. Its antigen is currently unknown. Described time point: pre-treatment sample, taken before nivolumab and TIL therapy. Adults with stage 4 NSCLC were enrolled in a phase I trial. Study-wide findings and caveats: Treatment-naive, never-smoker and oncogene-addicted patients were overrepresented in this highly selected cohort. After infusion, TIL clonotypes partly replaced peripheral T cells and declined over months.

The libraries were made with immunoSEQ v3. The data were produced by immunoSEQ multiplex PCR, yet TCRdb's version contains in-frame clones alone and is incomplete. The table records about 19,000 clones, roughly 79% of them present only once. This receptor was taken from a person aged 25 to 85 with non-small cell lung cancer. This specimen was blood, taken at baseline. The genes are TRBV7-3 and TRBJ1-2; weak D call: TRBD1 (5 bases). The CDR3 spells CASTTPGDFHPLYGYTF. CDR3 nucleotides: TGTGCCAGCACCACTCCGGGGGACTTCCACCCCCTCTATGGCTACACCTTC.